The 11 T cell receptor beta chains below were found in one sample sequenced in a study of Graves' ophthalmopathy and Graves' hyperthyroidism. TCR beta CDR3 regions were amplified from RNA transcripts. An initial RT-PCR round employing HTBI primers preceded a second-round multiplex PCR. TCRdb called the multiplex PCR reads again in MiXCR, with one record for every CDR3 protein. The sample lists around 40,000 distinct CDR3 sequences; approximately 52% were seen once. The sequencing sample was made of peripheral blood. The source is an adult man with Graves' ophthalmopathy.

This clonotype is a singleton in its sample. Since no conserved phenylalanine or tryptophan closes the CDR3, a read error is the likely cause. The DNA is omitted, as the CDR3 cannot be located on it reliably, and the CDR3 follows TCRdb's listing. The chain is built from TRBV19 and TRBJ2-2; TRBD1 was called by the table and not checked on the DNA. The CDR3 extends over 10 residues, inclusive of both ends. Germline V gene data show CDR1 as LNHDA and CDR2 as SQIVND (reference sequence). The CDR3 here is CAMISDRREM.

This clonotype was picked up many times. V gene TRBV13 combines with J gene TRBJ2-3; 8 nucleotides align to TRBD1. The CDR3 length is 16 residues. Germline V gives CDR1 PRHDT, CDR2 FYEKMQ (reference sequence). The ends lost 5 bases at V and 4 bases at J; junction bases unmatched: 11. The CDR3 DNA reads TGTGCCAGCAGCCAGGGGGCAGGGGGAGGATCAGATACGCAGTATTTT. This translates into CASSQGAGGGSDTQYF.

The sample holds many counts of this clonotype. The chain links TRBV20-1 to TRBJ1-1; the D is unclear. There are 11 residues in the CDR3. Per the germline V gene, CDR1 is DFQATT and CDR2 is SNEGSKA (reference sequence). Written as DNA, the CDR3 is TGCAGGCCTGAAATGAACACTGAAGCTTTCTTT. Amino acids: CRPEMNTEAFF.

In this sample, this clonotype is medium-sized. The V call is TRBV24-1, the J call TRBJ2-1; 12 bases match TRBD1. After removal of 7 bases from V and 5 bases from J, the junction contained 8 bases not matched to a gene. This CDR3 region has 16 residues. The V gene's germline CDR1 is KGHDR and CDR2 SFDVKD. The CDR3 spells CATSSPGQGADNEQFF. CDR3 sequence (DNA): TGTGCCACCAGCTCCCCGGGACAGGGGGCGGACAATGAGCAGTTCTTC.

This clonotype is categorized as medium-sized. The J gene is TRBJ1-2, the V gene TRBV7-9; D is ambiguous. The CDR3 loop spans 15 amino acids. V was cut by 7 bases and J by 4 bases, with 19 bases left in between. Germline CDR1 reads SEHNR; CDR2 reads FQNEAQ (reference sequence). The CDR3 is CASTTSSGYGYGYTF. The CDR3 DNA is TGTGCCAGCACCACCTCTAGCGGGTACGGCTATGGCTACACCTTC.

This clonotype was detected many times. This chain connects TRBV14 to TRBJ2-3; D is unresolved. Trimming removed 1 base at V and 1 base at J, with 12 bases between. Germline V gene lookup returns CDR1 SGHDN and CDR2 FVKESK. CDR3 length: 16 residues. The CDR3 protein is CASSQAFSRGTDTQYF. The CDR3 nucleotides are TGTGCCAGCAGCCAAGCTTTCAGTCGGGGCACAGATACGCAGTATTTT.

This sequence joins TRBV2 and TRBJ1-1; a possible D gene is TRBD1 (5 bases). In germline, CDR1 is SNHLY, CDR2 FYNNEI. Deletions cut 3 bases from V and 1 base from J, with 9 bases between. The CDR3 extends over 14 amino acids. CDR3 nucleotide sequence: TGTGCCAGCAGTGAGGGACTTCGGAACACTGAAGCTTTCTTT. This translates into CASSEGLRNTEAFF.

The J gene is TRBJ2-5, the V gene TRBV20-1; maybe TRBD2 (5 bases). This CDR3 comprises 12 residues. V lost 7 bases and J lost 1, with 10 bases in between. The germline V gene encodes CDR1 DFQATT and CDR2 SNEGSKA (reference sequence). The chain's CDR3 is CSGSVSQETQYF. CDR3 nucleotide sequence: TGCAGTGGTAGCGTGTCCCAAGAGACCCAGTACTTC.

This clonotype was observed many times. The rearrangement uses TRBV5-1 and TRBJ1-4, with 8 bases identical to TRBD1. The V gene end was trimmed by 5 bases and the J gene end by 7 bases; junction bases not matched to a gene: 13. Germline V CDR1 and CDR2: SGHRS, YFSETQ. This CDR3 contains 16 residues. Here the CDR3 DNA reads TGCGCCAGCAGTCTGGGACAGGACTCAGTAGGTGAAAAACTGTTTTTT. This codes for CASSLGQDSVGEKLFF.

The V gene is TRBV12-3 or TRBV12-4, the J gene TRBJ2-1; no firm D call. V lost 6 bases, J lost 12 bases, and 6 bases lay in between. This CDR3 is 9 amino acids long. The CDR3 sequence is CASRFWQFF. The CDR3 nucleotides read TGTGCCAGCAGATTCTGGCAGTTCTTC.

This clonotype was seen repeatedly, ten times or more. V and J are TRBV2 and TRBJ2-2, with 9 bases lining up with TRBD1. Germline V gives CDR1 SNHLY, CDR2 FYNNEI. CDR3 length: 17 residues. With 4 bases clipped from V and 3 bases from J, the junction kept 9 bases outside the gene matches. The CDR3 DNA reads as TGTGCCAGCAGTGGAGCCTCGGGACAGGGATACACCGGGGAGCTGTTTTTT. Translated: CASSGASGQGYTGELFF. The whole variable domain, filled in from reference TRBV2 and TRBJ2-2, reads EPEVTQTPSHQVTQMGQEVILRCVPISNHLYFYWYRQILGQKVEFLVSFYNNEISEKSEIFDDQFSVERPDGSNFTLKIRSTKLEDSAMYFCASSGASGQGYTGELFFGEGSRLTVL.